Below, 14 T cell receptor beta chains from the same sample are listed, as sequenced in a study of CXCR3-negative and CXCR3-positive naive CD8 T cells. No antigens are known for them. Broader study findings: The TRB CDR3s that CXCR3-positive naive cells carried were more hydrophobic than those of CXCR3-negative naive cells.

In preparing the TRB cDNA libraries, 5' RACE with UMI labels was used. TCRdb processed the 5' RACE reads again and assigns one entry to each CDR3 protein, with no DNA. The sample holds 150,000 or so distinct CDR3 sequences. Sequencing was carried out using naive CXCR3+ CD8+ T cells from blood. The subset here: CD45RO-CCR7+CD27+CD95- naive CD8+ T cells expressing CXCR3 (TNR3+). The receptors here all came from a human donor in good health. Some clones in this sample may be carry-over from other donors' samples.

This chain links TRBV7-9 with TRBJ1-1; TCRdb picks TRBD1, but there is no DNA to check that call. Per germline, CDR1 SEHNR and CDR2 FQNEAQ (reference sequence). This CDR3 comprises 16 residues. This CDR3 is CASSLGITGLNTEAFF.

This CDR3 is CASSPTGQGPYEQYF. The chain carries TRBV5-1 and TRBJ2-7; TCRdb outputs TRBD1, but without DNA this stays unchecked. The germline gives CDR1 SGHRS, CDR2 YFSETQ. The CDR3 extends over 15 amino acids.

V and J are TRBV4-1 and TRBJ2-7; lacking DNA, the TRBD2 call made by TCRdb goes unchecked. CDR1 and CDR2 (germline): MGHRA, YSYEKL. The length of the CDR3 is 14 residues. CDR3 protein: CASSQGIVGNEQYF.

This chain connects TRBV29-1 to TRBJ1-2; with no DNA, the TCRdb D assignment of TRBD1 cannot be verified. Germline CDR1 is SQVTM and CDR2 is ANQGSEA. This CDR3 is built from 14 residues. CDR3 loop: CSVLPRGINYGYTF.

CDR3 amino acids: CASSYSGTGGKGYTF. The chain uses TRBV6-5 and TRBJ1-2; the D call from TCRdb, TRBD1, cannot be confirmed without DNA. CDR1 and CDR2 (germline): MNHEY, SVGAGI. The CDR3 is 15 amino acids.

This rearrangement joins TRBV7-9 to TRBJ2-2; TCRdb's assignment of TRBD2 cannot be checked, as there is no DNA. This CDR3 comprises 13 residues. Germline V CDR1 and CDR2: SEHNR, FQNEAQ (reference sequence). The CDR3 region is CASSDSGSGELFF.

V and J are TRBV4-3 and TRBJ2-1; without DNA, the TCRdb call of TRBD2 cannot be checked. The V gene's germline CDR1 is LGHNA and CDR2 YSLEER. The CDR3 extends over 13 amino acids. The CDR3 here is CASSQERGGEQFF.

V and J are TRBV29-1 and TRBJ2-1; the TRBD2 assignment by TCRdb is unverifiable without DNA. This CDR3 region has 11 residues. The germline V gene encodes CDR1 SQVTM and CDR2 ANQGSEA. The CDR3 spells CSFLSGVEQFF.

The chain recombines TRBV27 with TRBJ2-6. CDR3 length equals 18 residues. The germline gives CDR1 MNHEY, CDR2 SMNVEV (reference sequence). CDR3 sequence reads: CASSPRFAIEFGANVLTF. The whole variable domain, remainder taken from reference TRBV27 and TRBJ2-6, is EAQVTQNPRYLITVTGKKLTVTCSQNMNHEYMSWYRQDPGLGLRQIYYSMNVEVTDKGDVPEGYKVSRKEKRNFPLILESPSPNQTSLYFCASSPRFAIEFGANVLTFGAGSRLTVL.

The chain has TRBV24-1 and TRBJ2-2; the TCRdb D gene call, TRBD1, has no DNA to confirm it. The germline gives CDR1 KGHDR, CDR2 SFDVKD. CDR3 length equals 14 residues. The CDR3 spells CATSEQGGTGELFF.

The chain links TRBV29-1 to TRBJ2-7. Per the germline V gene, CDR1 is SQVTM and CDR2 is ANQGSEA. The CDR3 totals 11 residues. CDR3 sequence reads: CSAGDSYEQYF.

This sequence joins TRBV28 and TRBJ2-5; TCRdb's D call, TRBD2, is unchecked because there is no DNA. The germline V gene encodes CDR1 MDHEN and CDR2 SYDVKM. This CDR3 is 16 amino acids long. CDR3: CASSFMVAGARETQYF.

This chain connects TRBV6-5 to TRBJ2-7. Looked up from germline, CDR1 is MNHEY and CDR2 is SVGAGI. CDR3 size: 13 residues. The CDR3 loop is CASSYSFNNEQYF.

This sequence joins TRBV12-3 or TRBV12-4 and TRBJ2-7; checking the TCRdb D call of TRBD2 is not possible without DNA. The CDR3 loop spans 14 amino acids. This chain's CDR3 is CASSFVQASGEQYF.